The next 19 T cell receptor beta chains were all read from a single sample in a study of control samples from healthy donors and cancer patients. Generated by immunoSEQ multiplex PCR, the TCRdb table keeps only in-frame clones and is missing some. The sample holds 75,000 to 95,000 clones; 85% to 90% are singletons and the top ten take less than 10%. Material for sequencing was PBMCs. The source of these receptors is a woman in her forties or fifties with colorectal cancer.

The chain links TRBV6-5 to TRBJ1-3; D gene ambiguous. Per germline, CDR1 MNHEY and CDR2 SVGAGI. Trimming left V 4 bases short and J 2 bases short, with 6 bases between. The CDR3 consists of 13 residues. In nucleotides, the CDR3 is TGTGCCAGCAGTTTCTTCACTGGAAACACCATATATTTT. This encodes CASSFFTGNTIYF.

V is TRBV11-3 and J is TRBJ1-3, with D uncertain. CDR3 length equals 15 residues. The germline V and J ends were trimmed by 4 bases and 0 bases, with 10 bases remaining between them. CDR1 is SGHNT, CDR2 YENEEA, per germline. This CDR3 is CASSSLAGSGNTIYF. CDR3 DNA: TGTGCCAGCAGCTCCCTGGCAGGCTCTGGAAACACCATATATTTT. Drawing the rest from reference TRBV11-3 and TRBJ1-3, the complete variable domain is EAGVVQSPRYKIIEKKQPVAFWCNPISGHNTLYWYLQNLGQGPELLIRYENEEAVDDSQLPKDRFSAERLKGVDSTLKIQPAELGDSAVYLCASSSLAGSGNTIYFGEGSWLTVV.

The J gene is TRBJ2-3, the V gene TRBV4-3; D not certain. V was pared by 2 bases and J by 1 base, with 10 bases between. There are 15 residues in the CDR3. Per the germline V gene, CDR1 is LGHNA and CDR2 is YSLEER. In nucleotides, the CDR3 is TGCGCCAGCAGCCAAAGAGCGCTCCGCACAGATACGCAGTATTTT. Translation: CASSQRALRTDTQYF.

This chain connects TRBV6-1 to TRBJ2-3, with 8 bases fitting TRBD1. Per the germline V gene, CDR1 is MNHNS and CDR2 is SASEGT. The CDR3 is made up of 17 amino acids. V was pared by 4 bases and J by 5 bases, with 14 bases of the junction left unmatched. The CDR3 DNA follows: TGTGCCAGCAGTGCAGGGATAGGACAGGGCTTCGGAGATACGCAGTATTTT. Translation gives CASSAGIGQGFGDTQYF.

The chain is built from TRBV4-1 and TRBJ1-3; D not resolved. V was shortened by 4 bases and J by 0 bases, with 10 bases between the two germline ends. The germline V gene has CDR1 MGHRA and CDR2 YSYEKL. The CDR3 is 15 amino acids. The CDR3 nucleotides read TGCGCCAGCAGCCCTCCGGGGTACTCTGGAAACACCATATATTTT. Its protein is CASSPPGYSGNTIYF.

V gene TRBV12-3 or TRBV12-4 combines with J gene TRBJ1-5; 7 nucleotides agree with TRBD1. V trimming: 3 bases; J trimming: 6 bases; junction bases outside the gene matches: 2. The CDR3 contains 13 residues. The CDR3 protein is CASSFDRVQPQHF. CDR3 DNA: TGTGCCAGCAGTTTTGACAGGGTTCAGCCCCAGCATTTT.

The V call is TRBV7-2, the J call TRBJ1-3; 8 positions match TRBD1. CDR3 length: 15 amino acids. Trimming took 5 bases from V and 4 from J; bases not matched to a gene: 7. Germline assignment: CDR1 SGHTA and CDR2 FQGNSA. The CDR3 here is CASSLQGATGNTIYF. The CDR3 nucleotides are TGTGCCAGCAGCCTCCAGGGGGCGACCGGAAACACCATATATTTT.

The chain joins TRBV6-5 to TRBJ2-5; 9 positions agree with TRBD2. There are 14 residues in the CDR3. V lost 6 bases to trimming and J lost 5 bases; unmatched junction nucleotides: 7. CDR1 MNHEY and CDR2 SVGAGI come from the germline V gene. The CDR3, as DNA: TGTGCCAGCAGCTCTGCTAGCGGGGTTGAGACCCAGTACTTC. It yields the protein CASSSASGVETQYF.

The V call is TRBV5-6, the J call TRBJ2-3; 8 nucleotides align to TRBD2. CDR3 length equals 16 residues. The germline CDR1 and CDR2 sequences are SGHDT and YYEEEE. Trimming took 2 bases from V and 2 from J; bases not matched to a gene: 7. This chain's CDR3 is CASSLKISGDTDTQYF. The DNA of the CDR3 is TGTGCCAGCAGCTTAAAAATTAGCGGGGACACAGATACGCAGTATTTT.

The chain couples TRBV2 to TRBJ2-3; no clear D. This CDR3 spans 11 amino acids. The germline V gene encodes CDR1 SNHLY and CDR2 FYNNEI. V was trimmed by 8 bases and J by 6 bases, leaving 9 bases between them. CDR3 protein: CASGLEDTQYF. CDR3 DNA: TGTGCCAGCGGCCTGGAGGATACGCAGTATTTT.

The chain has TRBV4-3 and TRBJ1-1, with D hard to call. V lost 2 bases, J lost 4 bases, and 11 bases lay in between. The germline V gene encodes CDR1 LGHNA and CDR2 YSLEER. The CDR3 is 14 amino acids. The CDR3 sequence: CASSQSTAVTEAFF. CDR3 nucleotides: TGCGCCAGCAGCCAATCGACGGCGGTCACTGAAGCTTTCTTT.

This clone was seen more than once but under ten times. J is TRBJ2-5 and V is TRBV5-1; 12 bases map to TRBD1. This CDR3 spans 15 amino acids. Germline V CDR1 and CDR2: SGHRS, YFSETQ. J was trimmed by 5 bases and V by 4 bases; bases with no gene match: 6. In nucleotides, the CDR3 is TGCGCCAGCAGCGGAGGGACAGGGGGCGCGGAGACCCAGTACTTC. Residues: CASSGGTGGAETQYF.

The CDR3 spells CASSPRGVEGYTF. The CDR3 DNA reads TGTGCCAGCAGCCCCCGGGGGGTTGAGGGCTACACCTTC. This chain uses TRBV7-8 with TRBJ1-2; TRBD1 might be the D (5 bases). The CDR3 totals 13 residues. Per germline, CDR1 SGHVS and CDR2 FQNEAQ. V was pared by 5 bases and J by 8 bases, with 15 bases between.

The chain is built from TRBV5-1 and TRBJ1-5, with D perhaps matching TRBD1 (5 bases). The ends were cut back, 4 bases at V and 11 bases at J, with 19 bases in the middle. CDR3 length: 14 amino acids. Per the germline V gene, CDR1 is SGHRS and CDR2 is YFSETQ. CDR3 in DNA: TGCGCCAGCAGCCTGGGACCAGGTGGGGGGACCCAGCATTTT. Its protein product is CASSLGPGGGTQHF.

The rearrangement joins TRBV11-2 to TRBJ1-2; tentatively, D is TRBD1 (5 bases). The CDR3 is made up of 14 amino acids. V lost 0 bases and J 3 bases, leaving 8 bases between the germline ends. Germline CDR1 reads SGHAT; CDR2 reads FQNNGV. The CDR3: CASSLESGHYGYTF. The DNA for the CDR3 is TGTGCCAGCAGCTTAGAATCGGGGCACTATGGCTACACCTTC.

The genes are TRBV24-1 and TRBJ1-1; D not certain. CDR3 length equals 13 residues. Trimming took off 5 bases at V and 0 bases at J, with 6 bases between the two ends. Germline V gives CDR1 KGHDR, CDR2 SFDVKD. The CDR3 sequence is CATSVGMNTEAFF. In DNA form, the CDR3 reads TGTGCCACCAGTGTTGGCATGAACACTGAAGCTTTCTTT.

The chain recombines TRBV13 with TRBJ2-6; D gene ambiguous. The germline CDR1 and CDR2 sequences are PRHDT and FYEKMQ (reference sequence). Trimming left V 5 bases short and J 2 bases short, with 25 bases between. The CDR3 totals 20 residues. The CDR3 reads CASSPHLGRPRGPGANVLTF. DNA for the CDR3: TGTGCCAGCAGCCCCCATCTCGGACGTCCTAGAGGCCCTGGGGCCAACGTCCTGACTTTC. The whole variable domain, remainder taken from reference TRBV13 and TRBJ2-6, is AAGVIQSPRHLIKEKRETATLKCYPIPRHDTVYWYQQGPGQDPQFLISFYEKMQSDKGSIPDRFSAQQFSDYHSELNMSSLELGDSALYFCASSPHLGRPRGPGANVLTFGAGSRLTVL.

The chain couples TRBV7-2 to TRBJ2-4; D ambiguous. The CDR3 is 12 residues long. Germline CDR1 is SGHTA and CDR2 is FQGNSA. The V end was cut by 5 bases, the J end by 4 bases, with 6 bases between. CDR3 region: CASSLTKNIQYF. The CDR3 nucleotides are TGTGCCAGCAGCCTGACGAAAAACATTCAGTACTTC.

The CDR3 coding sequence is TGTGCCACGCGAGCGCCCGGGGCCAAAAACATTCAGTACTTC. It codes for CATRAPGAKNIQYF. The chain is built from TRBV6-5 and TRBJ2-4; no reliable D call. Trimming took 10 bases from V and 1 from J, leaving 14 bases between them. The germline gives CDR1 MNHEY, CDR2 SVGAGI. The CDR3 has 14 amino acids.